The clone carrying this TCR beta chain was counted a single time. Its target is not known. Use of 60 Vbeta and 13 Jbeta primers characterized the PCR. In the original workflow: It was a later analysis that counted roughly 80 million unique TCR beta chains, of which 8.5 million to 12 million were shared. Assay: immunoSEQ multiplex PCR; the TCRdb copy retains only in-frame clones and omits some. Clone size and V and J calls were adopted from that table, with D and trimming inferred from the DNA. The repertoire includes about 140,000 clones, about four fifths of them detected once, and 2% to 2.5% sits in the top ten. The sample belongs to a study of cytomegalovirus exposure and HLA in healthy donors. This CDR3 is 17 amino acids long. Germline V CDR1 and CDR2: SQVTM, ANQGSEA. V shed 1 base and J 3 bases; nucleotides not matched to a gene: 12. The study's findings and limits: 87-base-pair reads could not separate some V segments, including TRBV6-2 and TRBV6-3. Most CMV-associated TCR beta chains appeared HLA-restricted in a later analysis.

The source material was PBMCs. This sequence was found in a man aged 25 to 40 in good health and CMV-seronegative. The rearrangement uses TRBV29-1 and TRBJ2-1, with 7 bases fitting TRBD1. The CDR3 DNA reads as TGCAGCGTTGAAGCCACAGGGGCCCATTCCTTCTACAATGAGCAGTTCTTC. This sequence encodes CSVEATGAHSFYNEQFF.